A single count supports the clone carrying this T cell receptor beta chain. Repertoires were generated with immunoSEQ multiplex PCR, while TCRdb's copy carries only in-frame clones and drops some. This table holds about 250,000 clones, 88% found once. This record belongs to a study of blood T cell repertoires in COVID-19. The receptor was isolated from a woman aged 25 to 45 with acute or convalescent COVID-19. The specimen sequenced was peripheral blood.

The CDR3 sequence: CASSSIGDTPEQYF. The CDR3 DNA is TGTGCCAGCAGTTCGATTGGGGACACACCCGAGCAGTACTTC. The chain carries TRBV28 and TRBJ2-7; D is possibly TRBD1 (6 bases). From germline, CDR1 is MDHEN and CDR2 SYDVKM. Trimming shortened V by 4 bases and J by 6 bases, and 16 bases separated the two germline ends. This CDR3 has 14 amino acids.